Each of the 26 T cell receptor beta chains below was sequenced from the same sample in a study of blood T cells in healthy people across ages. Primed by a sample-barcoded 5' primer and a J-beta primer mix, a second PCR proceeded for roughly 6 to 12 cycles. TCRdb re-derived calls from the 5' RACE reads in MiXCR, one entry per CDR3 protein. The sample lists 790,000 or so distinct CDR3 sequences, around 45% occurring once. The sequenced material came from blood. The receptors derive from a man at least 80 years old in good health.

The chain links TRBV9 to TRBJ2-7; D gene unclear. V dropped 7 bases and J dropped 7 bases, with 12 bases sitting between them. CDR1 is SGDLS and CDR2 is YYNGEE in the germline V gene. This CDR3 region has 11 residues. The CDR3 loop is CASGSDHEQYF. The CDR3 nucleotides are TGTGCCAGCGGTTCGGATCATGAGCAGTACTTC.

This clonotype showed up just a few times. The rearrangement links TRBV5-1 to TRBJ2-4; possible D gene TRBD2, 5 bases. V was pared by 0 bases and J by 13 bases, with 26 bases between. Germline values: CDR1 SGHRS, CDR2 YFSETQ. This CDR3 contains 17 residues. CDR3 loop: CASSLAFNPSVPGEQYF. The CDR3 DNA reads as TGCGCCAGCAGCTTGGCCTTCAACCCTTCTGTCCCTGGGGAGCAGTACTTC.

The sample holds a few counts of this clonotype. The chain carries TRBV7-3 and TRBJ2-1; TRBD2 aligns across 9 bases. Trimming cost V 4 bases and J 8 bases; bases outside gene matches: 21. The CDR3 covers 19 residues. Germline V gene sequence: CDR1 SGHTA, CDR2 FQGTGA. The CDR3 loop reads CASSSLGRGGRAGMDEQFF. The CDR3 nucleotides read TGTGCCAGCAGCTCCCTGGGTCGGGGCGGGAGGGCCGGAATGGATGAGCAGTTCTTC.

This chain uses TRBV2 with TRBJ2-5, with 7 bases identical to TRBD1. Germline V gene sequence: CDR1 SNHLY, CDR2 FYNNEI. Trimming at V came to 6 bases and at J to 13 bases, leaving 17 bases not matched to a gene. This CDR3 is 14 amino acids long. Here the CDR3 reads CASRFDRASNERYF. The CDR3, as DNA: TGTGCCAGCAGATTCGACAGGGCATCTAACGAGCGGTACTTC.

Note on this clonotype: The final CDR3 position lacks the conserved phenylalanine or tryptophan, pointing to a likely read error. No DNA is shown, since the ends of the CDR3 on it are uncertain; the CDR3 is the one TCRdb lists. The J gene is TRBJ2-5, the V gene TRBV20-1; the D call TRBD1 from the table was never checked on the DNA. CDR1 and CDR2 (germline): DFQATT, SNEGSKA (reference sequence). Including both end residues, the CDR3 is 11 amino acids long. The CDR3 reads CSATTGLRAVL.

The chain links TRBV6-6 to TRBJ2-5, with D tentatively TRBD1 (6 bases). The DNA end lines up better with TRBJ2-7; the J call may be wrong. The CDR3 is 15 residues long. CDR1 MNHNY and CDR2 SVGAGI come from the germline V gene (reference sequence). The CDR3 DNA follows: TGTGCCAGCAGTAACGACAGGTTTAACGGCTACGAGCAGTACTTC. It yields the protein CASSNDRFNGYEQYF.

The V gene is TRBV15, the J gene TRBJ2-7; the D gene is possibly TRBD1 (5 bases). The CDR3 sequence is 15 residues long. CDR1 and CDR2 (germline): LNHNV, YYDKDF (reference sequence). V shed 3 bases and J shed 2 bases, with 14 bases lying between them. CDR3 in amino acids: CATSRDHDRTYEQYF. CDR3 DNA sequence: TGTGCCACCAGCAGGGACCACGACAGAACCTACGAGCAGTACTTC.

V is TRBV9 and J is TRBJ2-1; no reliable D call. The CDR3 is made up of 12 amino acids. Germline CDR1 reads SGDLS; CDR2 reads YYNGEE. V lost 1 base to trimming and J lost 12 bases, with 11 bases between them. Here the CDR3 reads CASSVNEIMQFF. DNA for the CDR3: TGTGCCAGCAGCGTAAATGAGATAATGCAGTTCTTC. The entire variable domain, with the rest obtained from reference TRBV9 and TRBJ2-1, is as follows: DSGVTQTPKHLITATGQRVTLRCSPRSGDLSVYWYQQSLDQGLQFLIQYYNGEERAKGNILERFSAQQFPDLHSELNLSSLELGDSALYFCASSVNEIMQFFGPGTRLTVL.

This chain connects TRBV2 to TRBJ1-1; D remains ambiguous. Per germline, CDR1 SNHLY and CDR2 FYNNEI. There are 15 residues in the CDR3. Between the trimmed V and J ends, which lost 7 bases and 1 base, there was a span of 16 bases. In DNA, the CDR3 is TGTGCCAGCACCGTAAGTGCGAATCCGAACACTGAAGCTTTCTTT. The encoded protein is CASTVSANPNTEAFF.

This clonotype was found a few times. The chain has TRBV20-1 and TRBJ2-3; weak D call: TRBD2 (5 bases). Germline V gene data show CDR1 as DFQATT and CDR2 as SNEGSKA (reference sequence). Deletions cut 0 bases from V and 5 bases from J, with 15 bases between. The CDR3 contains 15 residues. DNA for the CDR3: TGCAGTGCTAGAGAGGAAGCGGCGCGTGTAGATACGCAGTATTTT. Translating it yields CSAREEAARVDTQYF.

V and J are TRBV20-1 and TRBJ2-3, with a tentative D call TRBD2 (5 bases). CDR3 size: 13 residues. Germline assignment: CDR1 DFQATT and CDR2 SNEGSKA (reference sequence). V lost 5 bases, J lost 1 base, and 10 bases lay in between. The CDR3 DNA is TGCAGTGCTGGGAGCGGACGCACAGATACGCAGTATTTT. It is translated as CSAGSGRTDTQYF.

Concerning this clonotype: The germline gene is not matched at one end of the junction; a read error may be the cause. V and J are TRBV4-1 and TRBJ2-3; 11 bases are a match to TRBD2. Germline V gene lookup returns CDR1 MGHRA and CDR2 YSYEKL. The length of the CDR3 is 17 residues. The CDR3 protein is CASGQVGTSGSPDTQYF. Here the CDR3 DNA reads TGCGCCAGCGGCCAAGTAGGCACTAGCGGGAGTCCAGATACGCAGTATTTT.

This clonotype has only a few counts. This chain joins TRBV7-2 and TRBJ2-5; D perhaps matches TRBD2 (5 bases). This CDR3 has 17 amino acids. Germline V gene data show CDR1 as SGHTA and CDR2 as FQGNSA. V was clipped by 5 bases and J by 4 bases, with 23 bases between them. The CDR3 region is CASSPLPPRAGGETQYF. As DNA, the CDR3 is TGTGCCAGCAGCCCACTCCCTCCAAGGGCAGGAGGAGAGACCCAGTACTTC.

This clonotype was observed a handful of times. This may stem from a read error, because a much larger clone lies one nucleotide away. The gene calls are TRBV7-2 and TRBJ2-7, with D tentatively TRBD1 (6 bases). This CDR3 region has 14 residues. Deletions cut 5 bases from V and 2 bases from J, with 13 bases between. Germline V lookup: CDR1 SGHTA, CDR2 FQGNSA. CDR3 nucleotide sequence: TGTGCCAGCAGCGCGGGCAGGGGCCCCTACGAGCAGTACTTC. Its translation is CASSAGRGPYEQYF.

A few counts support this clonotype. The rearrangement links TRBV29-1 to TRBJ2-1, with D perhaps TRBD1 (6 bases). Trimming took 0 bases from V and 1 from J, leaving 13 bases between them. The CDR3 covers 16 residues. Looked up from germline, CDR1 is SQVTM and CDR2 is ANQGSEA. Written as DNA, the CDR3 is TGCAGCGTTGAAGAATACCCAGGGGTATCCTACAATGAGCAGTTCTTC. This gives the protein CSVEEYPGVSYNEQFF.

V and J are TRBV9 and TRBJ2-1; 9 nucleotides agree with TRBD2. After removal of 0 bases from V and 6 bases from J, the junction contained 10 bases not matched to a gene. Germline CDR1 SGDLS, CDR2 YYNGEE. This CDR3 comprises 17 residues. The CDR3 here is CASSVVPSGRLGNEQFF. The CDR3, as DNA: TGTGCCAGCAGCGTAGTCCCAAGCGGGAGGTTGGGCAATGAGCAGTTCTTC.

V is TRBV12-3 or TRBV12-4 and J is TRBJ2-7; D may correspond to TRBD1 or TRBD2 (6 bases each). This CDR3 has 15 amino acids. V lost 5 bases, J lost 0 bases, and 14 bases lay in between. The CDR3 bases are TGTGCCAGCAGTCTCTGGGGGGCCGGCTCCTACGAGCAGTACTTC. It codes for CASSLWGAGSYEQYF.

This clonotype was picked up a small number of times. This chain joins TRBV20-1 and TRBJ2-7, with 9 bases fitting TRBD2. Germline CDR1 is DFQATT and CDR2 is SNEGSKA (reference sequence). With V trimmed by 1 base and J by 3 bases, 25 bases remained unmatched. This CDR3 is built from 21 residues. The CDR3 here is CSARVDDRVSISGTSNYEQYF. The DNA for the CDR3 is TGCAGTGCTAGAGTAGACGACAGGGTCAGCATTTCCGGGACTAGCAACTACGAGCAGTACTTC.

The genes are TRBV6-2 or TRBV6-3 and TRBJ2-3, with D possibly matching TRBD2 (5 bases). Germline lookup yields CDR1 MNHEY and CDR2 SVGEGT. Trimming took off 2 bases at V and 10 bases at J, with 10 bases between the two ends. The CDR3 runs to 12 residues. The CDR3 loop reads CASSYASQAQYF. The CDR3 coding sequence is TGTGCCAGCAGTTACGCTAGCCAGGCGCAGTATTTT.

With regard to this clonotype: A much larger clone lies a single base off, so this may be a read error. V usage is TRBV21-1 and J usage is TRBJ1-4; the table's TRBD1 call for D was not verified on the DNA. TRBV21-1 is given as a pseudogene. The CDR3 has 15 residues. The CDR3 sequence is CASSKVGQDNEKLFF. The DNA of the CDR3 is TGTGCCAGCAGCAAAGTGGGACAGGACAATGAAAAACTGTTTTTT.

This clonotype was recorded at least ten times. The CDR3 DNA is TGCAGTGCTTCACAAGGCGGGACCAATGAGCAGTTCTTC. The encoded protein is CSASQGGTNEQFF. The chain recombines TRBV20-1 with TRBJ2-1; perhaps TRBD2 as D (6 bases). The germline V gene encodes CDR1 DFQATT and CDR2 SNEGSKA (reference sequence). The CDR3 consists of 13 residues. The germline V and J ends were trimmed by 5 bases and 6 bases, with 14 bases remaining between them.

The V and J genes are TRBV7-8 and TRBJ1-1, with D possibly TRBD1 on 5 matching bases. This CDR3 has 17 residues. The V end lost 5 bases, the J end lost 1 base, and 20 bases lay between the germline ends. Germline V CDR1 and CDR2: SGHVS, FQNEAQ. Here the CDR3 reads CASSPIVGATGNTEAFF. For the CDR3, the DNA is TGTGCCAGCAGCCCGATTGTTGGTGCTACAGGGAACACTGAAGCTTTCTTT.

The CDR3 loop reads CASSELDSSVYIQYF. The CDR3 DNA follows: TGTGCCAGCAGTGAACTGGATAGCTCCGTATACATTCAGTACTTC. This chain uses TRBV2 with TRBJ2-4; no clear D gene. Germline V CDR1 and CDR2: SNHLY, FYNNEI. The CDR3 extends over 15 amino acids. Trimming stripped 2 bases from V and 8 bases from J, with 16 bases between.

This clonotype was recorded a few times. J is TRBJ2-3 and V is TRBV20-1; D remains unclear. Trimming shortened V by 6 bases and J by 8 bases, and 9 bases separated the two germline ends. CDR3 size: 10 residues. Germline V CDR1 and CDR2: DFQATT, SNEGSKA (reference sequence). CDR3 region: CSAQLATQYF. The CDR3 region has the DNA TGCAGTGCGCAGCTGGCTACGCAGTATTTT.

In this sample, this clonotype turned up a few times. The rearrangement links TRBV20-1 to TRBJ2-1; 14 bases are shared with TRBD2. In germline, CDR1 is DFQATT, CDR2 SNEGSKA (reference sequence). The J segment lost 7 bases and the V segment lost 6 bases, leaving 11 bases of the junction unmatched. This CDR3 is 16 amino acids long. For the CDR3, the DNA is TGCAGTGCAGTGCCGGGACTAGCGGGAGAGACGAATGAGCAGTTCTTC. Residues: CSAVPGLAGETNEQFF.

This chain connects TRBV30 to TRBJ2-5; D gene unclear. Trimming left V 0 bases short and J 5 bases short, with 7 bases between. This CDR3 is built from 12 residues. Germline CDR1 is GTSNPN and CDR2 is SVGIG (reference sequence). The CDR3 region has the DNA TGTGCCTGGAGTGTTAATTCGGAGACCCAGTACTTC. It translates to CAWSVNSETQYF.